The clone carrying this TCR beta chain was detected only once. Its cognate antigen is unknown. Progressors' blood was drawn at hyperthyroidism diagnosis, before ophthalmopathy symptoms. This sample stems from a study of T cells in Graves' hyperthyroidism and ophthalmopathy. RNA transcripts were the template for amplifying TCR beta CDR3 regions. The TCR CDR3 was amplified in a first-round RT-PCR using the HTBI primer set. MiXCR, applied by TCRdb to the multiplex PCR reads, yields one record per CDR3 protein. This table holds 730,000 or so distinct CDR3 sequences, 15% to 20% found once. The CDR3 contains 18 residues. Trimming cost V 2 bases and J 0 bases, with 17 bases left between them. The germline CDR1 and CDR2 sequences are MNHNS and SASEGT. Study-level findings and limits: In the blood, most expanded thyroid clonotypes above 0.001 appeared as well.

This clonotype originated in a woman between 50 and 59 years old with Graves' hyperthyroidism that later progressed to Graves' ophthalmopathy. Material: blood. The V and J genes are TRBV6-1 and TRBJ1-5; D unresolved. This CDR3 is CASSESLQRLYSNQPQHF. CDR3 nucleotides: TGTGCCAGCAGTGAATCTCTTCAGAGGCTTTATAGCAATCAGCCCCAGCATTTT.